This TCR beta chain is drawn from a study of blood T cell repertoires in COVID-19. Donors in Cohort 3 who had recovered were those with two negative PCRs, healthcare professional clearance, or resolution of their symptoms. Trimming took off 6 bases at V and 12 bases at J, with 12 bases between the two ends. The V gene's germline CDR1 is MDHEN and CDR2 SYDVKM. The CDR3 runs to 12 residues. Profiling relied on immunoSEQ multiplex PCR, and the TCRdb table lists in-frame clones only, not all of them. This table holds about 180,000 clones, about 82% found once. Sequenced: PBMCs or T cells enriched from blood (not recorded which). The sequence derives from a woman aged 25 to 45 who had recovered from COVID-19. The chain is built from TRBV28 and TRBJ1-6, with D possibly matching TRBD1 (6 bases). The chain's CDR3 is CASSPQGRPLHF. Here the CDR3 DNA reads TGTGCCAGCAGCCCCCAGGGGAGACCCCTCCACTTT.